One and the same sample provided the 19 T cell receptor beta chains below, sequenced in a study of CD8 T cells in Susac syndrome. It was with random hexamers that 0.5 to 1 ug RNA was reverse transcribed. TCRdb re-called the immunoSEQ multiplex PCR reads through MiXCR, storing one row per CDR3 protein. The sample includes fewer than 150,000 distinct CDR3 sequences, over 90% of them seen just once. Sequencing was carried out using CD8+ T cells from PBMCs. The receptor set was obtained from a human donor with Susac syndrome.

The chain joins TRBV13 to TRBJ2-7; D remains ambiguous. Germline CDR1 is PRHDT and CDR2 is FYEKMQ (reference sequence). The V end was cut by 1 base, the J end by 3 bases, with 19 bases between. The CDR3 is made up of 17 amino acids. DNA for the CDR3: TGTGCCAGCAGCTTAGTCTTCGTCCTCGGCAGCGTCTACGAGCAGTACTTC. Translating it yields CASSLVFVLGSVYEQYF.

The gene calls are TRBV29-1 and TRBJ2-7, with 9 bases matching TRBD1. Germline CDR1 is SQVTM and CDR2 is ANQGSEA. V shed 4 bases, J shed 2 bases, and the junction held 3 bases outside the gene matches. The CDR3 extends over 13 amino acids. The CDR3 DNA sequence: TGCAGCGTTGCGGGACAGGGCACCTACGAGCAGTACTTC. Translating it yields CSVAGQGTYEQYF.

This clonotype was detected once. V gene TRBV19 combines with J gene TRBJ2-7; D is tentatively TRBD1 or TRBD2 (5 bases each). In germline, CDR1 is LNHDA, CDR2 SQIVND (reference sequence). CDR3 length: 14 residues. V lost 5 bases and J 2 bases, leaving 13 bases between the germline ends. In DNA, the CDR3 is TGTGCCAGTAGTCCGGGACGGCGTACCTACGAGCAGTACTTC. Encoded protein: CASSPGRRTYEQYF.

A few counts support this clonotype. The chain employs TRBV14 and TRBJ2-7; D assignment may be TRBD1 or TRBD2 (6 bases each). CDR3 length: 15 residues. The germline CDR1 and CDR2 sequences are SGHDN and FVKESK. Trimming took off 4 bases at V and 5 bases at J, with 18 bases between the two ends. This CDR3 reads CASSLFRGPDHEQYF. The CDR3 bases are TGTGCCAGCAGCCTTTTTCGGGGGCCTGACCACGAGCAGTACTTC.

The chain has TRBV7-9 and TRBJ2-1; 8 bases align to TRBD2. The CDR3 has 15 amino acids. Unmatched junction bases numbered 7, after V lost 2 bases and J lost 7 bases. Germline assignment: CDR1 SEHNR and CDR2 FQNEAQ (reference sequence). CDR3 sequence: CASSLLDGRGNEQFF. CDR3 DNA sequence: TGTGCCAGCAGCTTACTCGACGGGAGGGGAAATGAGCAGTTCTTC.

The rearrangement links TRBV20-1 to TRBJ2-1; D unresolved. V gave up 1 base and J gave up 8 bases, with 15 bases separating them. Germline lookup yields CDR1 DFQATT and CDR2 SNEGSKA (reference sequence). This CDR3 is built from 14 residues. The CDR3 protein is CSARVAGSLDEQFF. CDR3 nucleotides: TGCAGTGCTAGAGTAGCCGGAAGCCTGGATGAGCAGTTCTTC.

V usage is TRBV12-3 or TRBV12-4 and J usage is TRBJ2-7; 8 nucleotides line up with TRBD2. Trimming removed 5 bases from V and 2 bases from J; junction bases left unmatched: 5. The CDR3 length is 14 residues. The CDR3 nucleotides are TGTGCCAGCAGTCCCGGGGGGGAGGCCTACGAGCAGTACTTC. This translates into CASSPGGEAYEQYF.

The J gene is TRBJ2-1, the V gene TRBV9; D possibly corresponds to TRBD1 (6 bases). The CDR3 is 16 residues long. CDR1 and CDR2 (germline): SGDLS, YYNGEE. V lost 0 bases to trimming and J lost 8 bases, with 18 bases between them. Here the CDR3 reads CASSVESQGSSDEQFF. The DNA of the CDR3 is TGTGCCAGCAGCGTAGAAAGTCAGGGGAGCAGCGATGAGCAGTTCTTC.

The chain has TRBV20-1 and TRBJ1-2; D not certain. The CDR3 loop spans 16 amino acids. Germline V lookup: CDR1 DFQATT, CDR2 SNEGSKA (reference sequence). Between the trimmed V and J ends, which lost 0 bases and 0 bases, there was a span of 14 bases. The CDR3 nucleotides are TGCAGTGCTAGAGACCCCGTCGGCAGTACTAACTATGGCTACACCTTC. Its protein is CSARDPVGSTNYGYTF.

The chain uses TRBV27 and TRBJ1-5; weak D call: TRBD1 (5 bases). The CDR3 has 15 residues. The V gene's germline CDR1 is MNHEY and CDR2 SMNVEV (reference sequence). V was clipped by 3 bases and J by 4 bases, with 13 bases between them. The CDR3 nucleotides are TGTGCCAGCAGTTTGGCAGGGTTGGGAAATCAGCCCCAGCATTTT. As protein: CASSLAGLGNQPQHF.

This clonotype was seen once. CDR3 region: CASSEGTGGLETQYF. The CDR3 DNA follows: TGTGCCAGCAGCGAGGGGACAGGGGGCCTTGAGACCCAGTACTTC. The rearrangement joins TRBV5-8 to TRBJ2-5, with 12 nucleotides matching TRBD1. After removal of 4 bases from V and 5 bases from J, the junction contained 6 bases not matched to a gene. This CDR3 comprises 15 residues. Germline loops: CDR1 SGHTS, CDR2 YDEGEE. The entire variable domain, with the rest obtained from reference TRBV5-8 and TRBJ2-5, is as follows: EAGVTQSPTHLIKTRGQQATLRCSPISGHTSVYWYQQALGLGLQFLLWYDEGEERNRGNFPPRFSGRQFPNYSSELNVNALELEDSALYLCASSEGTGGLETQYFGPGTRLLVL.

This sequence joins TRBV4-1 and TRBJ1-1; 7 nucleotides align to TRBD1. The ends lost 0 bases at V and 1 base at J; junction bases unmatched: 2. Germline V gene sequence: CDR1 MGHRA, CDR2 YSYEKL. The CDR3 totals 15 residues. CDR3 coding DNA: TGCGCCAGCAGCCAAGAAGGGACAGCGAACACTGAAGCTTTCTTT. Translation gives CASSQEGTANTEAFF.

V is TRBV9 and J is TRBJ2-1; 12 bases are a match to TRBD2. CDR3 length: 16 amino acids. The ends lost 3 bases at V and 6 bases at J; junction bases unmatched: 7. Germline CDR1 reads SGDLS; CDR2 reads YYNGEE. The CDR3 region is CASSGLAGAKGNEQFF. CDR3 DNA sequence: TGTGCCAGCAGCGGACTAGCGGGAGCAAAGGGCAATGAGCAGTTCTTC.

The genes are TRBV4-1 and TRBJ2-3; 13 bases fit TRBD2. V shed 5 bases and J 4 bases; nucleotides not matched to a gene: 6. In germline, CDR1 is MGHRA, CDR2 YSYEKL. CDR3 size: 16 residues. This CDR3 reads CASSNPGLAGSDTQYF. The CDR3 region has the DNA TGCGCCAGCAGCAACCCGGGACTAGCGGGGTCAGATACGCAGTATTTT.

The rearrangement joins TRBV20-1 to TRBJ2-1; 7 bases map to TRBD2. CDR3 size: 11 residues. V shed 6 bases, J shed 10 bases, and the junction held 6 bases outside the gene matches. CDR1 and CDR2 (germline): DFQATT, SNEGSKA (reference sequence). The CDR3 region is CSASGAGEQFF. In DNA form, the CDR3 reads TGCAGTGCCTCGGGAGCGGGGGAGCAGTTCTTC.

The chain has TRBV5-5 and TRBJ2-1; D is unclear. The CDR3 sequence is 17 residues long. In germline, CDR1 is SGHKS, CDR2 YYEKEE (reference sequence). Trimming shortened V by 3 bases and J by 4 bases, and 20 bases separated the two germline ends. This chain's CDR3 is CASSSYGGRIGYNEQFF. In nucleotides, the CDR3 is TGTGCCAGCAGCTCCTACGGTGGCCGAATAGGTTACAATGAGCAGTTCTTC. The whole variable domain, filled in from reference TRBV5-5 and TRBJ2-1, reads DAGVTQSPTHLIKTRGQQVTLRCSPISGHKSVSWYQQVLGQGPQFIFQYYEKEERGRGNFPDRFSARQFPNYSSELNVNALLLGDSALYLCASSSYGGRIGYNEQFFGPGTRLTVL.

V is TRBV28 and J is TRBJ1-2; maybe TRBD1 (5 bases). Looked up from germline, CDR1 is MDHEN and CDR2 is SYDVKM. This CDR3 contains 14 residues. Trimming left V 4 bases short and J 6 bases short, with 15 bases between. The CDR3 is CASSSGLLGDGYTF. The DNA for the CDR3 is TGTGCCAGCAGTTCCGGGTTGTTAGGGGATGGCTACACCTTC.

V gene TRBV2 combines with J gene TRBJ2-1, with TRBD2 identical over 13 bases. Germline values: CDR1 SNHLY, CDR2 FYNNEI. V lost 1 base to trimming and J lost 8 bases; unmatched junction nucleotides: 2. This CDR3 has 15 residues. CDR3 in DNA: TGTGCCAGCAGTGAAGGGGGGACTAGCGGGGATGAGCAGTTCTTC. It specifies CASSEGGTSGDEQFF.

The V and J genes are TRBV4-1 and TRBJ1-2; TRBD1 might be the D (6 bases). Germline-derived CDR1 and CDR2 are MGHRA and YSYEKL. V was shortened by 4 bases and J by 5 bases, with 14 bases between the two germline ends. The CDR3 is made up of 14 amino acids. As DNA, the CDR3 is TGCGCCAGCAGCCCAGAGGGGGTCGGGTATGGCTACACCTTC. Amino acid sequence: CASSPEGVGYGYTF.